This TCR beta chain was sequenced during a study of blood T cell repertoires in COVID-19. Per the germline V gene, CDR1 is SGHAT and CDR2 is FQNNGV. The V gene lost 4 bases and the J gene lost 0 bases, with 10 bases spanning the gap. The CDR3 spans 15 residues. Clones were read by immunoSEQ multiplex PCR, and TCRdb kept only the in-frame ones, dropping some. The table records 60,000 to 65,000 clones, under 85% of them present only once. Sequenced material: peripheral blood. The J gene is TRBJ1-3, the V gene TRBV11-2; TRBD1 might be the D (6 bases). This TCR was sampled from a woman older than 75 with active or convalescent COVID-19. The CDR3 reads CASSSGAYSGNTIYF. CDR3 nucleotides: TGTGCCAGCAGCTCAGGGGCGTACTCTGGAAACACCATATATTTT.